Sequencing of this TCR beta chain was carried out in a study of T cells in Graves' hyperthyroidism and ophthalmopathy (dated by TCRdb to between 2019 and 2020). Turning to the overall study: Peripheral blood was collected at initial diagnosis, before any treatment. In several Graves' hyperthyroidism patients, the study also compared T-cell repertoires from thyroid tissue with T-cell repertoires from blood. TCR V-J signatures able to tell the groups apart were searched for in a discovery cohort of about a hundred patients, of whom around 43 had Graves' ophthalmopathy and about 55 had stable Graves' hyperthyroidism. Following sampling, methimazole starting at 30 mg daily was given to hyperthyroidism patients, and high-dose intravenous methylprednisolone was given to ophthalmopathy patients. For training and testing, the roughly 93 patients in the discovery cohort were randomly divided in a 7:3 ratio. The paper describes TCR Vbeta CDR3 sequencing of around 140 peripheral blood samples, made up of fewer than 50 ophthalmopathy patients, over 70 hyperthyroidism patients and 17 progressor patients. An independent validation cohort of under 20 hyperthyroidism patients and 17 patients who later progressed to ophthalmopathy tested prospective prediction of ophthalmopathy.

Points the paper makes about the study in general: Most expanded thyroid clonotypes (frequency above 0.001) were also detected in blood, a finding suggesting that blood repertoires may reflect thyroid immune responses. No statistical method was used to set the sample size in advance, and investigators knew the group allocation. Ophthalmopathy was separated from stable hyperthyroidism by a 13 V-J signature model, with 85% to 90% sensitivity and about 81% specificity obtained in cross-validation and 80%/75% obtained in testing. In validation, the model predicted progression to ophthalmopathy with approximately 71% sensitivity and over 72% specificity, a median of around six months before onset.

The sample holds many counts of this clonotype. No cognate antigen has been identified for it. Base quality data are lacking; no much larger clone is found one base away. In the ophthalmopathy patients, disease was moderately to severely active, with a Clinical Activity Score of 3 or more, a NOSPECS grade of 4 or more, and a duration of less than 3 months. Any patient with an uncontrolled infection, another autoimmune disease, pregnancy or lactation was excluded. Diagnoses were established on the basis of clinical symptoms, serum thyroxine and TRAb, thyroid ultrasound, and orbital computed tomography. Ficoll-Paque density gradient centrifugation was used to isolate PBMCs from about 10 ml of fresh peripheral blood. Total RNA was extracted using Trizol reagent, and RNA quality was assessed on an Agilent 2100 Bioanalyzer. The TCR beta CDR3 regions were amplified from RNA transcripts. A first-round RT-PCR of the TCR CDR3 used the HTBI primer set with the Qiagen OneStep RT-PCR kit. Libraries were constructed in a second round of multiplex PCR, after which size selection and purification were performed. Libraries were sequenced paired-end with 100 bp reads on an Illumina HiSeq2000. As for how the authors treated the data: SOAPnuke was used to process the raw data, with reads discarded if the reads contained adapters or uncalled bases, had a mean Phred below 15, or lacked an exact constant-primer or identifier match. COPE v1.2.5 was used to merge the high-quality paired reads, and each unique nucleotide sequence was defined as a clonotype. Clonotypes were aligned to IMGT TRBV, TRBD and TRBJ reference segments using MiTCR v1.1. Only V-J combinations with frequency above 0.0001, covering about 99% of repertoires, were analysed. A TCS score was defined as the ratio of F50 (clonal expansion) to E x V (chaos), with BLOSUM62-based TCRdist applied between CDR3 peptides within each V-J. Welch's t-statistics and random forest reduced fewer than 550 V-J features to roughly 13, which were used in a naive Bayes classifier (R e1071). The raw public reads went through TCRdb reprocessing: fastp at Q25, MiXCR clone calling, in-frame beta chains kept. Under each unique CDR3 protein, matching rows form one entry showing the most common genes and DNA. The V and J calls were not made by the authors but by TCRdb's processing. For this sample there are about 380,000 distinct CDR3 sequences; about 14% appear just once. Around a fifth of the sample is held by the ten biggest clonotypes.

The sequence derives from a woman aged 25 to 45 with Graves' ophthalmopathy. Sequencing was performed on blood.

Read as DNA, the sequence is TGCAGTGCCATCCGGGGGGCGATGAACACTGAAGCTTTCTTT. This yields the protein CSAIRGAMNTEAFF. The V and J genes are TRBV20-1 and TRBJ1-1; the D gene is perhaps TRBD1, on 6 matching bases. From the cysteine up to the phenylalanine, the CDR3 has a length of 14 residues. The DNA shown is the 42-base CDR3, in frame from base 1. V is shortened by 6 bases, J by 0 bases, and the region joining them spans 14 bases. Via the germline V gene (reference sequence), CDR1 is DFQATT and CDR2 SNEGSKA.